This TCR beta chain was profiled in a study of T cell clonality in common variable immunodeficiency. Libraries were prepared by immunoSEQ multiplex PCR; TCRdb keeps only in-frame clonotypes and omits some of them. There are 35,000 or so clones in the sample, none observed a single time. General study findings and limits: Fewer deletions and N-nucleotide insertions were reportedly seen in common variable immunodeficiency TCR beta sequences.

Germline V gives CDR1 KGHSH, CDR2 LQKENI. The CDR3 covers 14 residues. The V end was cut by 4 bases, the J end by 4 bases, with 14 bases between. Donors gave roughly 5 to 8 ml heparinized peripheral whole blood. In its sample, this clone was seen many times. The antigen remains unidentified. The DNA ends 3 residues before the CDR3 does, and the rest of the CDR3 is filled in from the germline J gene. The chain carries TRBV18 and TRBJ2-7; maybe TRBD1 (5 bases). The receptor comes from a human donor with common variable immunodeficiency. Material: peripheral blood mononuclear cells. CDR3 protein: CASSLSGAVYEQYF. The CDR3 bases that were read are TGTGCCAGCTCACTAAGTGGGGCCGTTTACGAG. The full variable domain, completed using reference TRBV18 and TRBJ2-7, is NAGVMQNPRHLVRRRGQEARLRCSPMKGHSHVYWYRQLPEEGLKFMVYLQKENIIDESGMPKERFSAEFPKEGPSILRIQQVVRGDSAAYFCASSLSGAVYEQYFGPGTRLTVT.